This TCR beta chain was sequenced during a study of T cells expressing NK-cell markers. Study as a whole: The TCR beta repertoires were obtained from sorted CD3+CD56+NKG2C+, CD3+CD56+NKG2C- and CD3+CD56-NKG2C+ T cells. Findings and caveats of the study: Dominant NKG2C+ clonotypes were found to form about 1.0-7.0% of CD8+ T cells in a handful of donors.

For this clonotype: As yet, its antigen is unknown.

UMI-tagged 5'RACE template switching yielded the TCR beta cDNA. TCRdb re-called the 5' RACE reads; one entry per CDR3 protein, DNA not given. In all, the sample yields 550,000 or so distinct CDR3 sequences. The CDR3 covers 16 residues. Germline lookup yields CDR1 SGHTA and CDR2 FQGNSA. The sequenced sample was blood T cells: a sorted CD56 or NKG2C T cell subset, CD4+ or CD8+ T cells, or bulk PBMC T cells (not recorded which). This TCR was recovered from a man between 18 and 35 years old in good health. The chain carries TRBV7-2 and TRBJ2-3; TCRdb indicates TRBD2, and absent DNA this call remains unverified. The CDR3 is CASSQIAGTGADTQYF.